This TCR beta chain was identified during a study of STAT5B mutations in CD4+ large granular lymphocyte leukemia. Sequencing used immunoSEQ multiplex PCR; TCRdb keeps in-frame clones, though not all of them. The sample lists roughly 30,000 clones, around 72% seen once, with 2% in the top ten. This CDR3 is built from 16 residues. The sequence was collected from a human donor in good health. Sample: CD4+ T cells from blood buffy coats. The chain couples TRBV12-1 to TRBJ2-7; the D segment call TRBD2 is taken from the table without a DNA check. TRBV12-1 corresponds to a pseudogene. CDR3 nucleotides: TGTGCCAGCAGCCCCCGTTTAGAGGGGGGGATCCACGAGCAGTACTTC. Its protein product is CASSPRLEGGIHEQYF.